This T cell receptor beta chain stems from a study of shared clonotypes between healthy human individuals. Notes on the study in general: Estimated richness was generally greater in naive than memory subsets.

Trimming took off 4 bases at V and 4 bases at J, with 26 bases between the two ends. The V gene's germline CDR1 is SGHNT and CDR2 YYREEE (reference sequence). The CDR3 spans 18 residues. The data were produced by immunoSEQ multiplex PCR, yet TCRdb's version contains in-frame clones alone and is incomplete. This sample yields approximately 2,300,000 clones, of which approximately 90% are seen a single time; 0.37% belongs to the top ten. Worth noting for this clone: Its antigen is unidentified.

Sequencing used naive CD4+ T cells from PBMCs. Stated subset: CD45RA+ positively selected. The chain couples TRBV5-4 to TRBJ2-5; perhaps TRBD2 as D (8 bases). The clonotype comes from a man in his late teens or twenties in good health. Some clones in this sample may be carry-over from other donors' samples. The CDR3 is CASSLPLSGSRGRETQYF. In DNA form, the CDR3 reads TGTGCCAGCAGCCTCCCCTTGAGCGGGAGTAGGGGGCGAGAGACCCAGTACTTC.